This TCR beta chain emerged from a study of OX40 agonist ivuxolimab in advanced cancers. At the level of the study: Males comprised roughly four fifths of the group, whose mean age was 60 years (range roughly 20 to 90).

Only in-frame clones appear in the TCRdb table, and some are missing; sequencing was by immunoSEQ multiplex PCR. Of 20,000 or so clones in the sample, around 71% were seen once. CDR3 length equals 15 residues. The study's findings and limits: Normalized expansion of T-cell clones was also low for some nonresponders.

With regard to this clone: Its specificity is not known.

Collection of blood occurred at baseline, at cycle 4 day 1, and at cycle 7 day 1. This TCR was recovered from an adult with an advanced solid tumor such as melanoma, head and neck, liver or kidney cancer. The genes are TRBV21-1 and TRBJ1-3. TRBV21-1 corresponds to a pseudogene. Material: CD4+ or CD8+ T cells sorted from blood, obtained in a trial of the OX40 agonist ivuxolimab. The CDR3 loop reads CASRRSVHARNTIYF. In nucleotides, the CDR3 is TGTGCCAGCAGGCGATCGGTACACGCACGAAACACCATATATTTT.